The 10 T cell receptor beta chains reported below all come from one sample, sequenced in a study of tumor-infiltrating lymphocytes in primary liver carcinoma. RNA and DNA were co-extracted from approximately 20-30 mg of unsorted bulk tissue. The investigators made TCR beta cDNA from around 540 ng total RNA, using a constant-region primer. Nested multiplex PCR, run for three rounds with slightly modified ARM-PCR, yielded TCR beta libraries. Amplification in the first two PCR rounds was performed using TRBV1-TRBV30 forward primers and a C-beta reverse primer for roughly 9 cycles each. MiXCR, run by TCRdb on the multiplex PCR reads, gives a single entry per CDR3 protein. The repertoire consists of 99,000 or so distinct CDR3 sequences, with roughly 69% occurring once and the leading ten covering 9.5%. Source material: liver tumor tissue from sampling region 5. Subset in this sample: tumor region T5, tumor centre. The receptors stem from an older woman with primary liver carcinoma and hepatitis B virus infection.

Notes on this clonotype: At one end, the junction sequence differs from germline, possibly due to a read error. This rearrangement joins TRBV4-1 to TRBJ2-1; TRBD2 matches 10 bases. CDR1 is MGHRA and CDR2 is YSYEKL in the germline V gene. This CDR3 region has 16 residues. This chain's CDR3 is CVSSQAASGGNNEQFF. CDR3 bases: TGCGTCAGCAGCCAAGCTGCTAGCGGGGGAAACAATGAGCAGTTCTTC.

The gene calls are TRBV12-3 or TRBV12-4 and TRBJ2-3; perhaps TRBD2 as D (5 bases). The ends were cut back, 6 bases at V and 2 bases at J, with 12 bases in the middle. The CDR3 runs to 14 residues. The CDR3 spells CASSRGSDTDTQYF. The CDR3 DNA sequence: TGTGCCAGCAGCCGAGGTAGCGACACAGATACGCAGTATTTT.

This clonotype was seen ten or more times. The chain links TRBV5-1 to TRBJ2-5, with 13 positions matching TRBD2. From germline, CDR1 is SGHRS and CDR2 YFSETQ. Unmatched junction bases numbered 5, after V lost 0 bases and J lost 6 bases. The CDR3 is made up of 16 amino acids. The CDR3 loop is CASSLGLAGGGKTQYF. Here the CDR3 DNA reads TGCGCCAGCAGCTTGGGACTAGCGGGAGGAGGAAAGACCCAGTACTTC.

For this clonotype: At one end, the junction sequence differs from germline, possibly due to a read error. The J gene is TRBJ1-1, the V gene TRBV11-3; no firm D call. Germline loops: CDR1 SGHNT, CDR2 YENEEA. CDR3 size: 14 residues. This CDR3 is CVSSRGLQNTEAFF. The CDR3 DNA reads TGTGTCAGCAGCCGAGGACTCCAAAACACTGAAGCTTTCTTT.

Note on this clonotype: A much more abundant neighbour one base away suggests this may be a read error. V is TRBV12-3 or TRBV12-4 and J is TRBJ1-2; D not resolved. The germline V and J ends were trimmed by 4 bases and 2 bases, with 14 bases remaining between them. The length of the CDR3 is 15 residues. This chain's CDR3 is CASSSPLSSNYGYTF. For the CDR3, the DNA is TGTGCCAGCAGTTCTCCCCTGTCCAGCAACTATGGCTACACCTTC.

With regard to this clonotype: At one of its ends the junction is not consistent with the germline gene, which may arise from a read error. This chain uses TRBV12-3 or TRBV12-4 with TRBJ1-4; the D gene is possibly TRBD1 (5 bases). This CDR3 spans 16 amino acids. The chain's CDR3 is CASSLGQGTPGEQLSF. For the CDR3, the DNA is TGTGCCAGCAGTTTGGGGCAGGGTACCCCAGGTGAACAACTGTCTTTT.

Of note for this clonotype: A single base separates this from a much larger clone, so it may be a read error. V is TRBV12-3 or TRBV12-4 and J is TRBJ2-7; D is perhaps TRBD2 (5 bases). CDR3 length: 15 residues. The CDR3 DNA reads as TGTGTCAGCAGTTTATACGAGGGAGTTAGGTACGAGCAGTACTTC. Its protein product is CVSSLYEGVRYEQYF.

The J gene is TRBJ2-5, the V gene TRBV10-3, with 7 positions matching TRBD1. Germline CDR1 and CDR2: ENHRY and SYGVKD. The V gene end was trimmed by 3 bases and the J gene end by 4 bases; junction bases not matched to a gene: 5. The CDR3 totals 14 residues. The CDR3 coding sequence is TGTGCCATCAGTGAACAGGGGTCAAGAGAGACCCAGTACTTC. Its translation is CAISEQGSRETQYF.

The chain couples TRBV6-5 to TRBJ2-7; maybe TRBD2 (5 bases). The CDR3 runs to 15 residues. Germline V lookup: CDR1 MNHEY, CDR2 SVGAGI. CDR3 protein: CVSSSPRESIYEQYF. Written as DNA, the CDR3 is TGTGTCAGTAGTTCTCCTCGGGAATCCATTTACGAGCAGTACTTC.

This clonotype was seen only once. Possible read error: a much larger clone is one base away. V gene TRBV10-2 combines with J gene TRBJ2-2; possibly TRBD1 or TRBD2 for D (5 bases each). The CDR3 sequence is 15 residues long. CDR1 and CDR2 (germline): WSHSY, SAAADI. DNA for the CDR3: TGCGTCACCCGGGGCGCTTATTCGAACACCGGGGAGCTGTTTTTT. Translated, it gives CVTRGAYSNTGELFF.